A single sample gave rise to the 18 T cell receptor beta chains below, sequenced in a study of T cell repertoires in cytomegalovirus infection. TCRdb re-analysed the reads in MiXCR, keeping a single row per CDR3 protein. This table has about 920,000 distinct CDR3 sequences, around 30% appearing once. These receptors have no identified antigens. The material was cultured CD8+ T cells from PBMCs, obtained from culture after CMV antigen stimulation. The receptors were sampled from a human donor in good health (CMV status not recorded). Some clones in this sample may be carry-over from other donors' samples.

This clonotype has a count of ten or more. The chain uses TRBV11-3 and TRBJ2-7; 8 positions agree with TRBD2. CDR3 length: 20 residues. Losses at the gene ends were 4 bases for V and 1 base for J; bases not matched to a gene: 21. CDR1 and CDR2 (germline): SGHNT, YENEEA. The CDR3 DNA follows: TGTGCCAGCAGCTCCCCCAAAGCGGGGGCCCACTTCACTGTTTCCTACGAGCAGTACTTC. The encoded protein is CASSSPKAGAHFTVSYEQYF.

The chain has TRBV7-6 and TRBJ2-1; a possible D gene is TRBD2 (6 bases). V lost 10 bases, J lost 2 bases, and 12 bases lay in between. The germline gives CDR1 SGHVS, CDR2 FNYEAQ. This CDR3 region has 13 residues. For the CDR3, the DNA is TGTGCCAATAGCGGAGAGGCCTACAATGAGCAGTTCTTC. Its protein is CANSGEAYNEQFF.

The chain is built from TRBV12-3 or TRBV12-4 and TRBJ2-3, with 7 bases that match TRBD2. This CDR3 contains 13 residues. V gave up 6 bases and J gave up 1 base; unmatched junction bases: 1. The chain's CDR3 is CASSGLGTDTQYF. The CDR3 DNA follows: TGTGCCAGCAGCGGACTAGGCACAGATACGCAGTATTTT.

This clonotype was observed a handful of times. This chain links TRBV10-1 with TRBJ2-3; D call uncertain. Trimming took 5 bases from V and 6 from J, leaving 18 bases between them. The CDR3 length is 15 residues. Germline-derived CDR1 and CDR2 are WNHNN and SYGVQD (reference sequence). CDR3 nucleotides: TGCGCCAGCAGTATCGGACCCAGGCACGCTGATACGCAGTATTTT. Its protein is CASSIGPRHADTQYF.

Regarding this clonotype: One end of the junction fails to match germline, which may point to a read error. The CDR3 is CANSLSLGGTQYF. The DNA of the CDR3 is TGTGCCAACAGTTTAAGTCTAGGGGGGACCCAGTACTTC. The chain links TRBV12-3 or TRBV12-4 to TRBJ2-5; D is possibly TRBD1 (6 bases). This CDR3 comprises 13 residues.

The rearrangement links TRBV7-6 to TRBJ1-1, with D perhaps TRBD1 (5 bases). The CDR3 has 14 residues. With 7 bases removed from V and 1 base from J, the gap between germline ends came to 13 bases. The V gene's germline CDR1 is SGHVS and CDR2 FNYEAQ. The CDR3 DNA reads as TGTGCCAGCACCCTGCCAGGGCGGAACACTGAAGCTTTCTTT. Translation gives CASTLPGRNTEAFF.

The chain employs TRBV6-2 or TRBV6-3 and TRBJ2-3; 9 bases agree with TRBD2. Germline V gene data show CDR1 as MNHEY and CDR2 as SVGEGT. The length of the CDR3 is 15 residues. With V trimmed by 8 bases and J by 2 bases, 8 bases remained unmatched. Here the CDR3 DNA reads TGTGCCAGCGCCCCTGGGACTAGCTTCACAGATACGCAGTATTTT. Its protein is CASAPGTSFTDTQYF.

The chain is built from TRBV6-1 and TRBJ2-7; 10 bases map to TRBD2. This CDR3 has 17 amino acids. Germline V gene lookup returns CDR1 MNHNS and CDR2 SASEGT. After removal of 0 bases from V and 0 bases from J, the junction contained 5 bases not matched to a gene. The CDR3: CASSEAPIAGGSYEQYF. CDR3 nucleotides: TGTGCCAGCAGTGAAGCCCCTATAGCGGGGGGCTCCTACGAGCAGTACTTC.

The chain uses TRBV15 and TRBJ1-2; 9 bases agree with TRBD1. The CDR3 loop spans 18 amino acids. CDR1 and CDR2 from the germline V gene are LNHNV and YYDKDF (reference sequence). Trimming removed 1 base from V and 0 bases from J; junction bases left unmatched: 9. The CDR3 here is CATSRGTRDRVSNYGYTF. The CDR3, as DNA: TGTGCCACCAGCAGAGGTACCCGGGACAGGGTTTCTAACTATGGCTACACCTTC.

The chain carries TRBV4-1 and TRBJ2-3; the match to TRBD2 covers 16 bases. The germline V gene has CDR1 MGHRA and CDR2 YSYEKL. The CDR3 runs to 20 residues. V lost 3 bases to trimming and J lost 9 bases; unmatched junction nucleotides: 18. CDR3 nucleotides: TGCGCCAGCAGCCACCCGGGACTAGCGGGGGGGCCCGTTGAACCGAGGACGCAGTATTTT. Amino acids: CASSHPGLAGGPVEPRTQYF.

The count of this clonotype is one. The V and J genes are TRBV2 and TRBJ1-2, with 10 bases fitting TRBD1. The CDR3 is made up of 17 amino acids. Trimming at V came to 1 base and at J to 2 bases, leaving 7 bases not matched to a gene. Germline assignment: CDR1 SNHLY and CDR2 FYNNEI. In nucleotides, the CDR3 is TGTGCCAGCAGTGAAGGGAGTCTGACAGGGGGCAACTATGGCTACACCTTC. Translated, it gives CASSEGSLTGGNYGYTF. The variable domain in full, completed from reference TRBV2 and TRBJ1-2, reads EPEVTQTPSHQVTQMGQEVILRCVPISNHLYFYWYRQILGQKVEFLVSFYNNEISEKSEIFDDQFSVERPDGSNFTLKIRSTKLEDSAMYFCASSEGSLTGGNYGYTFGSGTRLTVV.

This chain links TRBV6-1 with TRBJ2-7, with D possibly matching TRBD2 (6 bases). Germline V CDR1 and CDR2: MNHNS, SASEGT. The ends were cut back, 7 bases at V and 2 bases at J, with 15 bases in the middle. The CDR3 is 14 amino acids. The CDR3 sequence is CASKWDFQAYEQYF. CDR3 coding DNA: TGTGCCAGCAAGTGGGACTTCCAAGCCTACGAGCAGTACTTC.

For this clonotype: A single base separates this from a much larger clone, so it may be a read error. Since the CDR3 does not end with the conserved phenylalanine or tryptophan, this likely comes from a read error. The J gene is TRBJ2-1, the V gene TRBV27, with unresolved D. V lost 8 bases, J lost 5 bases, and 4 bases lay in between. CDR3 size: 10 residues. Germline V CDR1 and CDR2: MNHEY, SMNVEV (reference sequence). CDR3 sequence: CASGNNEQFS. CDR3 in DNA: TGTGCCAGCGGGAACAATGAGCAGTTCTCC.

The chain links TRBV27 to TRBJ2-5; 8 positions match TRBD2. The germline gives CDR1 MNHEY, CDR2 SMNVEV (reference sequence). Trimming cost V 3 bases and J 5 bases; bases outside gene matches: 8. The CDR3 loop spans 15 amino acids. In DNA form, the CDR3 reads TGTGCCAGCAGTTTCATCGGGGGGGCCGGGGAGACCCAGTACTTC. This sequence encodes CASSFIGGAGETQYF.

The CDR3 DNA is TGTGCCAGCAGCCAAGGATGGACGGTGAACACCGGGGAGCTGTTTTTT. This encodes CASSQGWTVNTGELFF. The chain combines TRBV3-1 with TRBJ2-2; the D is unclear. CDR1 and CDR2 (germline): LGHDT, YNNKEL (reference sequence). The CDR3 is 16 residues long. Deletions cut 1 base from V and 1 base from J, with 10 bases between.

Worth noting for this clonotype: Germline is not matched at one junction end, which may reflect a read error. The rearrangement links TRBV7-7 to TRBJ2-1; D is unclear. CDR1 is SSHAT, CDR2 FNYEAQ, per germline (reference sequence). This CDR3 contains 18 residues. CDR3 coding DNA: TGTGCTAGCAGCTTAGAAGGCTTGAGACCAAGCTCCTACAATGAGCAGTTCTTC. As protein: CASSLEGLRPSSYNEQFF.

The chain is built from TRBV2 and TRBJ1-6; D gene uncertain. Germline V gene data show CDR1 as SNHLY and CDR2 as FYNNEI. Trimming removed 6 bases from V and 4 bases from J, with 13 bases in between. This CDR3 contains 15 residues. CDR3 in amino acids: CASRHPTEYNSPLHF. DNA for the CDR3: TGTGCCAGCAGGCATCCGACCGAATATAATTCACCCCTCCACTTT. Supplemented by reference TRBV2 and TRBJ1-6, the full variable domain reads EPEVTQTPSHQVTQMGQEVILRCVPISNHLYFYWYRQILGQKVEFLVSFYNNEISEKSEIFDDQFSVERPDGSNFTLKIRSTKLEDSAMYFCASRHPTEYNSPLHFGNGTRLTVT.

This clonotype was picked up many times. The chain recombines TRBV28 with TRBJ1-1; D perhaps matches TRBD1 (6 bases). This CDR3 spans 16 amino acids. Trimming shortened V by 6 bases and J by 0 bases, and 17 bases separated the two germline ends. The germline CDR1 and CDR2 sequences are MDHEN and SYDVKM. The CDR3 reads CASSDVGGYMNTEAFF. The CDR3 bases are TGTGCCAGCAGCGACGTAGGGGGATATATGAACACTGAAGCTTTCTTT.